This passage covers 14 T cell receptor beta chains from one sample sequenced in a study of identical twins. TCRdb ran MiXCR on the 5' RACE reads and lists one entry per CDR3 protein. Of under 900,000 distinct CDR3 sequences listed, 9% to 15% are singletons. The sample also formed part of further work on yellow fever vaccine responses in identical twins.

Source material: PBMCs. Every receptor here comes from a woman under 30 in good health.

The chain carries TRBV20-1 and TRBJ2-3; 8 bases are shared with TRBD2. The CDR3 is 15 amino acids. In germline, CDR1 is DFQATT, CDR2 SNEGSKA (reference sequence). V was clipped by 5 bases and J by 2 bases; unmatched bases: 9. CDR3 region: CSAGMAGGFTDTQYF. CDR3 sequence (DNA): TGCAGTGCTGGCATGGCGGGGGGATTCACAGATACGCAGTATTTT.

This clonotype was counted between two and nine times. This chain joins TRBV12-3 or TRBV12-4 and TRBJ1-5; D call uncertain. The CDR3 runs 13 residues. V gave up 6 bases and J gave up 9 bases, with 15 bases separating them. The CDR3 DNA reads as TGTGCCAGCAGCGGAACACCGCCGAGGCCCCAGCATTTT. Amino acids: CASSGTPPRPQHF.

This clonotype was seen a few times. CDR3 loop: CASSLVGAVSYEQYV. The CDR3 DNA is TGTGCCAGCAGCTTAGTGGGGGCGGTATCCTACGAGCAGTACGTC. This chain connects TRBV11-2 to TRBJ2-7; tentative D call: TRBD1 (6 bases). Trimming cost V 1 base and J 1 base, with 11 bases left between them. Germline V lookup: CDR1 SGHAT, CDR2 FQNNGV. The CDR3 length is 15 residues.

The CDR3 reads CASSQETPDHEQFF. DNA for the CDR3: TGTGCCAGCAGCCAAGAAACCCCTGACCATGAGCAGTTCTTC. This sequence joins TRBV3-1 and TRBJ2-1; D is undetermined. Trimming removed 0 bases at V and 8 bases at J, with 11 bases between. This CDR3 is 14 amino acids long. Germline assignment: CDR1 LGHDT and CDR2 YNNKEL (reference sequence).

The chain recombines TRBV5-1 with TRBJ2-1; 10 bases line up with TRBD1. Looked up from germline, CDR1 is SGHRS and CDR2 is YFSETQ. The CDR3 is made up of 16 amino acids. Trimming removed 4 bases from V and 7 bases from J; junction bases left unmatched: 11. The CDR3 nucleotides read TGCGCCAGCAGCCACCGACAGGGGGCGGGGGTAAATGAGCAGTTCTTC. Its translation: CASSHRQGAGVNEQFF.

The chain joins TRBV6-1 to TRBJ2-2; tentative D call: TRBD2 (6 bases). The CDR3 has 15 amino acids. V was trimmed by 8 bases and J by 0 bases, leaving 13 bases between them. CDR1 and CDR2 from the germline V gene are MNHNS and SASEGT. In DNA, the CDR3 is TGTGCCAGCGGGGGGTCAATCGCGAACACCGGGGAGCTGTTTTTT. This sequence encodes CASGGSIANTGELFF.

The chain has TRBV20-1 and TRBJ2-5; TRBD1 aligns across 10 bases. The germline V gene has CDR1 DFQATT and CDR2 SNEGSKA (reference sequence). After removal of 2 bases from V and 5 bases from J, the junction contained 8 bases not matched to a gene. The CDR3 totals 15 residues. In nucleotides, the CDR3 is TGCAGTGCTAGACCGGGGGACAGGGGTGCGGAGACCCAGTACTTC. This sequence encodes CSARPGDRGAETQYF.

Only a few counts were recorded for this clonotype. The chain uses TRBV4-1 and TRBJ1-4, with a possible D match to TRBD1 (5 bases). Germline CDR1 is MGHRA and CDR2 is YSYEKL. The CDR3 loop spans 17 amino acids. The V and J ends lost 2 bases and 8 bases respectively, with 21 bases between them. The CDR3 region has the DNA TGCGCCAGCAGCCAACCCGCGGGCACCGGGACTCGGGAAAAACTGTTTTTT. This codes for CASSQPAGTGTREKLFF.

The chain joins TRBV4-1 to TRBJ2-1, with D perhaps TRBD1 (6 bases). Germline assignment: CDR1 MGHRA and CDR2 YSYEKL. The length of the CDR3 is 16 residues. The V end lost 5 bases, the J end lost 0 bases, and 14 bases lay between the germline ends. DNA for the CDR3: TGCGCCAGCAGCGCTGGGACACGAAGCTCCTACAATGAGCAGTTCTTC. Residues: CASSAGTRSSYNEQFF.

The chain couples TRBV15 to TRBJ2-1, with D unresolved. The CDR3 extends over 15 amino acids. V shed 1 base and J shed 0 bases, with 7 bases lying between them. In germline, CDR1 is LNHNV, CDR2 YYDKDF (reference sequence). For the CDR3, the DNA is TGTGCCACCAGCAGAGGGTCCGGCTCCTACAATGAGCAGTTCTTC. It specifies CATSRGSGSYNEQFF.

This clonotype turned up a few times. The CDR3 protein is CASSVEGETDTQYF. CDR3 sequence (DNA): TGTGCCAGCAGCGTAGAGGGGGAAACAGATACGCAGTATTTT. The V call is TRBV9, the J call TRBJ2-3; the D gene is possibly TRBD1 (6 bases). Trimming took off 0 bases at V and 3 bases at J, with 8 bases between the two ends. This CDR3 spans 14 amino acids. The V gene's germline CDR1 is SGDLS and CDR2 YYNGEE.

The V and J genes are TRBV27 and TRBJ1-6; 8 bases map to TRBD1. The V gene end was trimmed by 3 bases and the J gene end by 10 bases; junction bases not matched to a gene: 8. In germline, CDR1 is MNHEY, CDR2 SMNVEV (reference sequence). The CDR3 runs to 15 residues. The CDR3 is CASSFRQGAKSPLHF. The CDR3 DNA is TGTGCCAGCAGTTTTAGGCAGGGGGCAAAATCACCCCTCCACTTT.

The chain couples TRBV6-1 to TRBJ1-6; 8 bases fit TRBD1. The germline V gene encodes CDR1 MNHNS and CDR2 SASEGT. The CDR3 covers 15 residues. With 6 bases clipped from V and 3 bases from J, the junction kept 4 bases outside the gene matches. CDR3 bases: TGTGCCAGCAGGGCGGACAGGGACTATAATTCACCCCTCCACTTT. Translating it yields CASRADRDYNSPLHF.

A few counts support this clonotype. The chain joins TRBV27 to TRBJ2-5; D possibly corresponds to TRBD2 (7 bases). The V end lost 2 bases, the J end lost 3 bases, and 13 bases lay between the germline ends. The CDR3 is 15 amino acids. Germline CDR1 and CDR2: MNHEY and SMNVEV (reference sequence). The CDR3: CASSLLQGGKETQYF. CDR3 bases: TGTGCCAGCAGTTTACTACAGGGAGGGAAAGAGACCCAGTACTTC.